A single sample is the source of the 24 T cell receptor beta chains below, sequenced in a study of Tregs in tolerant kidney transplant recipients. Generated by immunoSEQ multiplex PCR, the TCRdb table keeps only in-frame clones and is missing some. Counted here are tens of thousands of clones, about 88% occurring once; the ten biggest clones make up approximately 0.39%. Sequencing used CD4+ T cells from blood, obtained before the transplant. These receptors came from a human donor who received a combined kidney and bone marrow transplant.

The chain employs TRBV30 and TRBJ2-2, with TRBD2 matching over 7 bases. Germline assignment: CDR1 GTSNPN and CDR2 SVGIG (reference sequence). The trim removed 2 bases at V and 4 bases at J, leaving 4 bases unmatched. This CDR3 region has 14 residues. The CDR3 coding sequence is TGTGCCTGGAGTCCCGGCGGGGGCACCGGGGAGCTGTTTTTT. Translating gives CAWSPGGGTGELFF.

The V gene is TRBV7-9, the J gene TRBJ2-1; 9 bases are a match to TRBD2. The V gene's germline CDR1 is SEHNR and CDR2 FQNEAQ (reference sequence). This CDR3 is built from 19 residues. Trimming removed 5 bases from V and 0 bases from J; junction bases left unmatched: 14. CDR3 DNA sequence: TGTGCCAGCAGCCGACTGTTCATGAAGACTAGCGGCTCCTACAATGAGCAGTTCTTC. This codes for CASSRLFMKTSGSYNEQFF.

Only one count was recorded for this clone. CDR3 amino acids: CASSFTSASTDTQYF. The CDR3 coding sequence is TGTGCCAGCAGCTTTACTAGCGCGAGCACAGATACGCAGTATTTT. This rearrangement joins TRBV7-7 to TRBJ2-3, with 7 bases that match TRBD2. The CDR3 extends over 15 amino acids. Trimming removed 3 bases from V and 0 bases from J; junction bases left unmatched: 3. Per the germline V gene, CDR1 is SSHAT and CDR2 is FNYEAQ (reference sequence).

This sequence joins TRBV15 and TRBJ2-5; tentatively, D is TRBD2 (6 bases). V was cut by 8 bases and J by 2 bases, with 18 bases left in between. The CDR3 is 15 amino acids. The germline gives CDR1 LNHNV, CDR2 YYDKDF (reference sequence). The CDR3 nucleotides read TGTGCCACCGGGGCGGGGTTGACGTCACAAGAGACCCAGTACTTC. Translating it yields CATGAGLTSQETQYF.

This chain connects TRBV28 to TRBJ1-1; D gene uncertain. Trimming removed 6 bases from V and 0 bases from J, with 14 bases in between. This CDR3 has 15 residues. Germline V CDR1 and CDR2: MDHEN, SYDVKM. CDR3 amino acids: CASSGRRRLNTEAFF. As DNA, the CDR3 is TGTGCCAGCAGCGGAAGGAGGCGGTTGAACACTGAAGCTTTCTTT.

V gene TRBV6-5 combines with J gene TRBJ1-1, with a tentative D call TRBD1 (6 bases). The CDR3 is made up of 13 amino acids. From germline, CDR1 is MNHEY and CDR2 SVGAGI. Between the trimmed V and J ends, which lost 5 bases and 11 bases, there was a span of 18 bases. This CDR3 reads CASSSSGDGKAFF. The DNA of the CDR3 is TGTGCCAGCAGTAGCTCAGGGGATGGTAAGGCTTTCTTT.

The table lists this clone with a count of one. The chain couples TRBV4-2 to TRBJ2-1; 8 nucleotides line up with TRBD2. Germline CDR1 reads LGHNA; CDR2 reads YNFKEQ. Trimming removed 0 bases from V and 2 bases from J; junction bases left unmatched: 6. The CDR3 contains 17 residues. The DNA of the CDR3 is TGTGCCAGCAGCCAAGAACCGAGCGGGAGCACCTACAATGAGCAGTTCTTC. This codes for CASSQEPSGSTYNEQFF.

The chain combines TRBV6-1 with TRBJ2-7; 8 bases fit TRBD2. V lost 3 bases and J lost 2; bases outside the gene matches: 3. CDR3 length: 14 amino acids. Germline lookup yields CDR1 MNHNS and CDR2 SASEGT. The CDR3 DNA reads as TGTGCCAGCAGTGATGGCGGGGGGACCTACGAGCAGTACTTC. Amino acid sequence: CASSDGGGTYEQYF.

For the CDR3, the DNA is TGTGCCAGCAGTCAACAGGACACCGGGGAGCTGTTTTTT. Protein: CASSQQDTGELFF. The chain couples TRBV28 to TRBJ2-2; TRBD1 might be the D (5 bases). Germline CDR1 and CDR2: MDHEN and SYDVKM. The CDR3 has 13 amino acids. The germline V and J ends were trimmed by 5 bases and 3 bases, with 7 bases remaining between them.

The V call is TRBV2, the J call TRBJ2-3; D might be TRBD1 (6 bases). CDR1 SNHLY and CDR2 FYNNEI come from the germline V gene. Deletions cut 6 bases from V and 0 bases from J, with 13 bases between. The CDR3 covers 15 residues. The CDR3 bases are TGTGCCAGCAGCTCACAGGGTCAGAGCACAGATACGCAGTATTTT. It is translated as CASSSQGQSTDTQYF.

The chain is built from TRBV9 and TRBJ2-1; TRBD2 agrees at 15 bases. CDR1 is SGDLS and CDR2 is YYNGEE in the germline V gene. The CDR3 sequence is 18 residues long. The V segment lost 0 bases and the J segment 4 bases; nucleotides outside the gene matches: 5. This chain's CDR3 is CASSVGGTSGRKYNEQFF. The CDR3 nucleotides are TGTGCCAGCAGCGTAGGTGGGACTAGCGGGAGGAAATACAATGAGCAGTTCTTC.

The chain has TRBV28 and TRBJ1-2, with D perhaps TRBD1 (5 bases). The length of the CDR3 is 12 residues. The ends were cut back, 3 bases at V and 4 bases at J, with 6 bases in the middle. The germline CDR1 and CDR2 sequences are MDHEN and SYDVKM. The CDR3 DNA sequence: TGTGCCAGCAGTTTCCAGGGCTATGGCTACACCTTC. It specifies CASSFQGYGYTF.

The chain carries TRBV6-5 and TRBJ2-3, with D perhaps TRBD2 (5 bases). Germline V gene sequence: CDR1 MNHEY, CDR2 SVGAGI. CDR3 length equals 15 residues. Trimming shortened V by 3 bases and J by 0 bases, and 10 bases separated the two germline ends. CDR3 amino acids: CASSYEAASTDTQYF. As DNA, the CDR3 is TGTGCCAGCAGTTATGAAGCGGCTAGCACAGATACGCAGTATTTT.

This chain connects TRBV6-1 to TRBJ1-5; 9 positions match TRBD1. Germline loops: CDR1 MNHNS, CDR2 SASEGT. Trimming at V came to 6 bases and at J to 13 bases, leaving 16 bases not matched to a gene. The CDR3 covers 15 residues. The DNA of the CDR3 is TGTGCCAGCAGAACCTGGGACAGGGCCTCAGGACGGCAGCATTTT. Protein: CASRTWDRASGRQHF.

This clone came up once. The chain couples TRBV9 to TRBJ2-7, with 7 bases matching TRBD2. Trimming cost V 0 bases and J 4 bases; bases outside gene matches: 7. The germline V gene encodes CDR1 SGDLS and CDR2 YYNGEE. The CDR3 covers 15 residues. CDR3 nucleotide sequence: TGTGCCAGCAGCGTAGGACTAGCCTCTGGGTACGAGCAGTACTTC. Translated: CASSVGLASGYEQYF. The whole variable domain, filled in from reference TRBV9 and TRBJ2-7, reads DSGVTQTPKHLITATGQRVTLRCSPRSGDLSVYWYQQSLDQGLQFLIQYYNGEERAKGNILERFSAQQFPDLHSELNLSSLELGDSALYFCASSVGLASGYEQYFGPGTRLTVT.

The chain recombines TRBV27 with TRBJ1-4, with 7 bases aligning to TRBD1. CDR3 length: 15 residues. In germline, CDR1 is MNHEY, CDR2 SMNVEV (reference sequence). The ends lost 8 bases at V and 5 bases at J; junction bases unmatched: 11. The CDR3 here is CASGLIPGGNEKLFF. Here the CDR3 DNA reads TGTGCCAGCGGATTAATCCCAGGGGGAAATGAAAAACTGTTTTTT. Filled out from reference TRBV27 and TRBJ1-4, the complete variable domain reads EAQVTQNPRYLITVTGKKLTVTCSQNMNHEYMSWYRQDPGLGLRQIYYSMNVEVTDKGDVPEGYKVSRKEKRNFPLILESPSPNQTSLYFCASGLIPGGNEKLFFGSGTQLSVL.

V and J are TRBV5-1 and TRBJ2-7; possibly TRBD1 for D (6 bases). The CDR3 is 13 residues long. Germline V gene lookup returns CDR1 SGHRS and CDR2 YFSETQ. Trimming took 7 bases from V and 1 from J, leaving 12 bases between them. In nucleotides, the CDR3 is TGCGCCAGCGGGTTGACAGGATCCTACGAGCAGTACTTC. Protein product: CASGLTGSYEQYF.

The V gene is TRBV7-8, the J gene TRBJ2-7; 8 bases are shared with TRBD1. CDR1 and CDR2 from the germline V gene are SGHVS and FQNEAQ. There are 16 residues in the CDR3. Unmatched junction bases numbered 8, after V lost 1 base and J lost 3 bases. The CDR3 region has the DNA TGTGCCAGCAGCTTAGGACGGACAGGGCTTGACTACGAGCAGTACTTC. Residues: CASSLGRTGLDYEQYF.

This chain connects TRBV15 to TRBJ2-5; 9 positions agree with TRBD1. CDR3 size: 16 residues. V was clipped by 0 bases and J by 5 bases; unmatched bases: 7. In germline, CDR1 is LNHNV, CDR2 YYDKDF (reference sequence). CDR3 DNA sequence: TGTGCCACCAGCAGAGATGGGGGACAGGGTGGGGAGACCCAGTACTTC. Encoded protein: CATSRDGGQGGETQYF. The complete variable domain, with remaining parts taken from reference TRBV15 and TRBJ2-5, reads DAMVIQNPRYQVTQFGKPVTLSCSQTLNHNVMYWYQQKSSQAPKLLFHYYDKDFNNEADTPDNFQSRRPNTSFCFLDIRSPGLGDTAMYLCATSRDGGQGGETQYFGPGTRLLVL.

This rearrangement joins TRBV28 to TRBJ1-1, with TRBD1 as a possible D gene (5 bases). V lost 3 bases and J 5 bases, leaving 10 bases between the germline ends. CDR3 length equals 13 residues. Germline loops: CDR1 MDHEN, CDR2 SYDVKM. CDR3 protein: CASSLNTGTEAFF. DNA of the CDR3: TGTGCCAGCAGTTTGAACACAGGTACTGAAGCTTTCTTT.

The chain uses TRBV5-1 and TRBJ2-7, with 9 bases fitting TRBD1. The J segment lost 6 bases and the V segment lost 4 bases, leaving 5 bases of the junction unmatched. CDR1 and CDR2 (germline): SGHRS, YFSETQ. The CDR3 extends over 13 amino acids. Written as DNA, the CDR3 is TGCGCCAGCAGCCGGGACAGGGTGGGCGAGCAGTACTTC. This translates into CASSRDRVGEQYF.

The gene calls are TRBV19 and TRBJ1-2; D ambiguous. Germline V gene data show CDR1 as LNHDA and CDR2 as SQIVND (reference sequence). Trimming took off 5 bases at V and 5 bases at J, with 9 bases between the two ends. The CDR3 consists of 12 residues. For the CDR3, the DNA is TGTGCCAGTAGTCCTCGGGGTTATGGCTACACCTTC. As protein: CASSPRGYGYTF.

This rearrangement joins TRBV14 to TRBJ2-2; TRBD1 matches 7 bases. Trimming at V came to 5 bases and at J to 0 bases, leaving 3 bases not matched to a gene. The CDR3 is 15 amino acids. In germline, CDR1 is SGHDN, CDR2 FVKESK. The CDR3 sequence: CASSYRGSNTGELFF. Written as DNA, the CDR3 is TGTGCCAGCAGCTACAGGGGATCGAACACCGGGGAGCTGTTTTTT.

A single count supports this clone. V and J are TRBV29-1 and TRBJ2-1; tentative D call: TRBD1 (6 bases). Trimming removed 4 bases from V and 7 bases from J, with 11 bases in between. CDR3 length: 12 amino acids. Germline CDR1 reads SQVTM; CDR2 reads ANQGSEA. The CDR3 region has the DNA TGCAGCGTTGCCCCGAGGGGGAATGAGCAGTTCTTC. Translation gives CSVAPRGNEQFF.